This T cell receptor beta chain was recorded in a study of neoadjuvant nivolumab and ipilimumab in lung cancer. For the study at large: Nivolumab 3 mg/kg was given days 1, 15 and 29, plus ipilimumab 1 mg/kg day 1 in combination.

With respect to this clone: Its antigen is still unknown.

General study points: Only a small number of samples underwent TCR sequencing. Higher pretherapy blood TCR richness went with higher resected-tumor richness.

Repertoires were generated with immunoSEQ multiplex PCR, while TCRdb's copy carries only in-frame clones and drops some. The table includes around 24,000 clones, 82% detected once. This TCR derives from an adult with non-small cell lung cancer. The sample here was tumor tissue, taken after neoadjuvant nivolumab, alone or with ipilimumab, at or shortly before surgery.

Written as DNA, the CDR3 is TGTGCCAGCAGCTTTGACAGGGGTGCCGGGGAGCTGTTTTTT. Protein product: CASSFDRGAGELFF. The gene calls are TRBV7-3 and TRBJ2-2, with 8 bases fitting TRBD1. CDR3 length equals 14 residues. In germline, CDR1 is SGHTA, CDR2 FQGTGA. V shed 3 bases, J shed 6 bases, and the junction held 3 bases outside the gene matches.